One and the same sample provided the 29 T cell receptor beta chains below, sequenced in a study of OX40 agonist ivuxolimab in advanced cancers. Using immunoSEQ multiplex PCR, the repertoire was profiled, and TCRdb retains in-frame clones only, with some absent. The sample yields tens of thousands of clones, 80% seen once. The material was CD4+ or CD8+ T cells sorted from blood, obtained in a trial of the OX40 agonist ivuxolimab. These receptors were collected from an adult with an advanced solid tumor such as melanoma, head and neck, liver or kidney cancer.

The CDR3 sequence is CAITGTAGTEAFF. Here the CDR3 DNA reads TGTGCCATCACAGGTACGGCGGGCACTGAAGCTTTCTTT. This sequence joins TRBV10-3 and TRBJ1-1, with D unclear. V lost 7 bases and J 4 bases, leaving 13 bases between the germline ends. Germline loops: CDR1 ENHRY, CDR2 SYGVKD. The CDR3 covers 13 residues.

This clone has more than one count but fewer than ten. The V gene is TRBV6-6, the J gene TRBJ2-5; no definite D call. The CDR3 is made up of 14 amino acids. The germline V and J ends were trimmed by 2 bases and 5 bases, with 12 bases remaining between them. The germline V gene encodes CDR1 MNHNY and CDR2 SVGAGI (reference sequence). This CDR3 reads CASSYDRVRETQYF. The CDR3 DNA reads TGTGCCAGCAGTTACGATAGGGTGAGGGAGACCCAGTACTTC.

This chain joins TRBV7-9 and TRBJ1-2; possible D gene TRBD1, 5 bases. The CDR3 runs to 14 residues. V was cut by 4 bases and J by 6 bases, with 15 bases left in between. The germline V gene encodes CDR1 SEHNR and CDR2 FQNEAQ (reference sequence). The CDR3 protein is CASSSLRQIDGYTF. DNA of the CDR3: TGTGCCAGCAGCTCACTTAGACAGATAGATGGCTACACCTTC.

The chain recombines TRBV4-3 with TRBJ1-1, with D possibly TRBD1 on 5 matching bases. V was shortened by 0 bases and J by 3 bases, with 8 bases between the two germline ends. CDR3 length equals 14 residues. The V gene's germline CDR1 is LGHNA and CDR2 YSLEER. Here the CDR3 DNA reads TGCGCCAGCAGCCAAGATCTGACAGACACTGAAGCTTTCTTT. Residues: CASSQDLTDTEAFF.

This clone was seen a handful of times. The chain recombines TRBV6-6 with TRBJ1-2; 7 bases align to TRBD1. The CDR3 is 14 residues long. The V gene end was trimmed by 5 bases and the J gene end by 7 bases; junction bases not matched to a gene: 10. Germline V gene lookup returns CDR1 MNHNY and CDR2 SVGAGI (reference sequence). CDR3 sequence (DNA): TGTGCCAGCAGTGACAACTCCCAGGGGGTTGGCTACACCTTC. Translation: CASSDNSQGVGYTF.

J is TRBJ2-5 and V is TRBV29-1; TRBD1 agrees at 7 bases. This CDR3 has 13 residues. The germline V gene has CDR1 SQVTM and CDR2 ANQGSEA. Trimming removed 4 bases from V and 1 base from J; junction bases left unmatched: 3. CDR3 region: CSVAGTAQETQYF. CDR3 sequence (DNA): TGCAGCGTTGCCGGGACAGCCCAAGAGACCCAGTACTTC.

The chain has TRBV6-1 and TRBJ1-5, with TRBD1 identical over 7 bases. With 1 base clipped from V and 1 base from J, the junction kept 4 bases outside the gene matches. Germline assignment: CDR1 MNHNS and CDR2 SASEGT. This CDR3 is 16 amino acids long. This CDR3 is CASSEGGGSSNQPQHF. CDR3 sequence (DNA): TGTGCCAGCAGTGAAGGAGGGGGCAGCAGCAATCAGCCCCAGCATTTT.

The chain combines TRBV6-6 with TRBJ1-1; 7 nucleotides align to TRBD1. V was pared by 7 bases and J by 4 bases, with 6 bases of the junction left unmatched. The germline gives CDR1 MNHNY, CDR2 SVGAGI (reference sequence). This CDR3 comprises 13 residues. The CDR3 DNA sequence: TGTGCCAGCAAGAAAGCAGGGGGCACTGAAGCTTTCTTT. Translated: CASKKAGGTEAFF.

CDR3 sequence: CASSGGMGNSPLHF. The DNA for the CDR3 is TGTGCCAGCAGTGGAGGGATGGGTAATTCACCCCTCCACTTT. This chain uses TRBV25-1 with TRBJ1-6; no definite D call. Germline assignment: CDR1 MGHDK and CDR2 SYGVNS. V dropped 4 bases and J dropped 6 bases, with 10 bases sitting between them. This CDR3 comprises 14 residues.

The V gene is TRBV19, the J gene TRBJ2-1, with TRBD2 matching over 7 bases. CDR1 and CDR2 (germline): LNHDA, SQIVND (reference sequence). The length of the CDR3 is 15 residues. The trim removed 3 bases at V and 2 bases at J, leaving 4 bases unmatched. The CDR3 nucleotides are TGTGCCAGTAGTATGTTGGCGGGAGCCTACAATGAGCAGTTCTTC. Protein: CASSMLAGAYNEQFF.

This chain uses TRBV10-3 with TRBJ2-7; D is perhaps TRBD1 (6 bases). This CDR3 is 14 amino acids long. Trimming shortened V by 4 bases and J by 1 base, and 11 bases separated the two germline ends. CDR1 ENHRY and CDR2 SYGVKD come from the germline V gene. The CDR3 DNA reads as TGTGCCATCAGTGGGACGACAGGATCCTACGAGCAGTACTTC. It encodes CAISGTTGSYEQYF.

The chain joins TRBV2 to TRBJ2-1; tentatively, D is TRBD2 (6 bases). Germline CDR1 and CDR2: SNHLY and FYNNEI. V lost 6 bases to trimming and J lost 2 bases, with 11 bases between them. This CDR3 contains 14 residues. The CDR3 sequence: CASRETRPYNEQFF. Here the CDR3 DNA reads TGTGCCAGCAGAGAGACTAGACCCTACAATGAGCAGTTCTTC.

The CDR3 DNA is TGTGCCACCAGCAGAGTGAGCGGGAGGGCCAAAAACATTCAGTACTTC. Protein product: CATSRVSGRAKNIQYF. The chain is built from TRBV15 and TRBJ2-4, with 9 nucleotides matching TRBD2. This CDR3 contains 16 residues. The V gene end was trimmed by 1 base and the J gene end by 1 base; junction bases not matched to a gene: 2. Germline assignment: CDR1 LNHNV and CDR2 YYDKDF (reference sequence).

J is TRBJ2-3 and V is TRBV5-8; 13 bases align to TRBD2. Germline V gene sequence: CDR1 SGHTS, CDR2 YDEGEE. V dropped 3 bases and J dropped 8; count of bases not matched to a gene: 6. CDR3 length equals 15 residues. The CDR3 sequence is CASSWGGLAGPTQYF. CDR3 nucleotides: TGTGCCAGCAGCTGGGGGGGACTAGCGGGGCCTACGCAGTATTTT.

This chain connects TRBV28 to TRBJ1-6; D not resolved. This CDR3 comprises 17 residues. CDR1 and CDR2 from the germline V gene are MDHEN and SYDVKM. The V and J ends lost 2 bases and 0 bases respectively, with 11 bases between them. This chain's CDR3 is CASSLPAQSSYNSPLHF. As DNA, the CDR3 is TGTGCCAGCAGTTTACCAGCCCAGAGCTCCTATAATTCACCCCTCCACTTT.

The chain carries TRBV4-1 and TRBJ2-1; TRBD2 is a possible D gene (5 bases). The germline V gene encodes CDR1 MGHRA and CDR2 YSYEKL. The CDR3 extends over 16 amino acids. With 4 bases removed from V and 0 bases from J, the gap between germline ends came to 13 bases. CDR3 sequence (DNA): TGCGCCAGCAGCCCCTTAGCGATAAGCTCCTACAATGAGCAGTTCTTC. It specifies CASSPLAISSYNEQFF.

This clone was seen a handful of times. The V call is TRBV4-1, the J call TRBJ2-7, with 9 bases matching TRBD2. CDR1 MGHRA and CDR2 YSYEKL come from the germline V gene. V was clipped by 4 bases and J by 0 bases; unmatched bases: 10. This CDR3 is built from 17 residues. In DNA form, the CDR3 reads TGCGCCAGCAGCCTGGCCCTAAGCGGGAGGCACTCCTACGAGCAGTACTTC. Protein product: CASSLALSGRHSYEQYF.

This chain connects TRBV7-2 to TRBJ2-1; D is unresolved. Between the trimmed V and J ends, which lost 4 bases and 0 bases, there was a span of 7 bases. The CDR3 extends over 14 amino acids. The germline V gene encodes CDR1 SGHTA and CDR2 FQGNSA. For the CDR3, the DNA is TGTGCCAGCAGCTCTCAGAGCTCCTACAATGAGCAGTTCTTC. This codes for CASSSQSSYNEQFF.

As to this clone: The identical CDR3 is also encoded by other nucleotide sequences in the sample. The chain joins TRBV27 to TRBJ1-4; TRBD1 matches at 8 bases. The germline gives CDR1 MNHEY, CDR2 SMNVEV (reference sequence). V shed 11 bases and J 1 base; nucleotides not matched to a gene: 12. CDR3 length: 16 amino acids. The CDR3 sequence is CAAGQGPTRTNEKLFF. CDR3 DNA sequence: TGTGCCGCCGGACAGGGCCCCACCCGAACTAATGAAAAACTGTTTTTT.

The rearrangement links TRBV7-9 to TRBJ2-3; TRBD2 matches 9 bases. The CDR3 extends over 17 amino acids. Unmatched junction bases numbered 10, after V lost 5 bases and J lost 1 base. CDR1 is SEHNR, CDR2 FQNEAQ, per germline (reference sequence). CDR3 coding DNA: TGTGCCAGCAGCCTAAACCTGCGACTAGCGGGCACAGATACGCAGTATTTT. This sequence encodes CASSLNLRLAGTDTQYF.

The chain has TRBV4-1 and TRBJ1-2, with TRBD1 matching 9 bases. The CDR3 is made up of 17 amino acids. Trimming took 1 base from V and 0 from J; bases not matched to a gene: 6. The germline V gene encodes CDR1 MGHRA and CDR2 YSYEKL. CDR3 loop: CASSQGTGDKANYGYTF. As DNA, the CDR3 is TGCGCCAGCAGCCAAGGGACAGGGGACAAAGCTAACTATGGCTACACCTTC.

The chain has TRBV7-3 and TRBJ2-5; 9 nucleotides align to TRBD2. V shed 2 bases, J shed 5 bases, and the junction held 9 bases outside the gene matches. In germline, CDR1 is SGHTA, CDR2 FQGTGA. The CDR3 is 16 amino acids. CDR3 DNA: TGTGCCAGCAGCTTAGCGTCAGCGGGAGGAGGCGAGACCCAGTACTTC. Its protein product is CASSLASAGGGETQYF.

The chain couples TRBV29-1 to TRBJ2-2; D remains ambiguous. The CDR3 contains 14 residues. Trimming removed 8 bases at V and 1 base at J, with 14 bases between. CDR1 is SQVTM, CDR2 ANQGSEA, per germline. The CDR3 sequence: CSFYSYGNTGELFF. The CDR3 DNA follows: TGCAGCTTTTACAGCTACGGGAACACCGGGGAGCTGTTTTTT.

The chain joins TRBV7-2 to TRBJ2-5; weak D call: TRBD1 (5 bases). Trimming pared 5 bases from V and 7 bases from J, leaving 14 bases between. Germline V gene data show CDR1 as SGHTA and CDR2 as FQGNSA. The CDR3 runs to 13 residues. The chain's CDR3 is CASSLTWQGTQYF. CDR3 nucleotide sequence: TGTGCCAGCAGCCTAACCTGGCAGGGGACCCAGTACTTC.

This clone was counted between two and nine times. The chain has TRBV21-1 and TRBJ1-1; the tabulated D call, TRBD1, remains unverified against the DNA. TRBV21-1 is described as a pseudogene. This CDR3 contains 15 residues. The CDR3 loop reads CASSLTRDTNTEAFF. DNA of the CDR3: TGTGCCAGCAGCTTAACCCGGGACACGAACACTGAAGCTTTCTTT.

This clone was seen a single time. The rearrangement joins TRBV28 to TRBJ1-1; the D gene is possibly TRBD1 (5 bases). In germline, CDR1 is MDHEN, CDR2 SYDVKM. The CDR3 covers 13 residues. The ends were cut back, 8 bases at V and 3 bases at J, with 13 bases in the middle. The CDR3 reads CASRGAGDTEAFF. CDR3 sequence (DNA): TGTGCCAGCCGGGGAGCGGGGGACACTGAAGCTTTCTTT.

The V gene is TRBV2, the J gene TRBJ1-1; D is uncertain. The germline V gene has CDR1 SNHLY and CDR2 FYNNEI. The V end was cut by 8 bases, the J end by 8 bases, with 12 bases between. The CDR3 runs 11 residues. CDR3 nucleotide sequence: TGTGCCAGCCAGAGGAGGCAGGAAGCTTTCTTT. Translated: CASQRRQEAFF.

This clone was picked up one time. V gene TRBV9 combines with J gene TRBJ2-5; either TRBD1 or TRBD2 may supply D (5 bases each). V lost 3 bases, J lost 4 bases, and 16 bases lay in between. CDR3 length equals 15 residues. The germline V gene has CDR1 SGDLS and CDR2 YYNGEE. The CDR3 nucleotides are TGTGCCAGCAGCGCGAACGTGAGGGGAAGAGAGACCCAGTACTTC. Amino acids: CASSANVRGRETQYF.

This clone has just a few counts. This chain connects TRBV11-2 to TRBJ2-3; no clear D gene. Trimming took off 5 bases at V and 4 bases at J, with 10 bases between the two ends. Germline CDR1 is SGHAT and CDR2 is FQNNGV. The CDR3 consists of 13 residues. Written as DNA, the CDR3 is TGTGCCAGCAGCACCAACTCGGCAGATACGCAGTATTTT. Its translation is CASSTNSADTQYF.